Below are 17 T cell receptor beta chains sequenced from a single sample in a study of blood T cell repertoires in COVID-19. Data came from immunoSEQ multiplex PCR; TCRdb stores just in-frame clones and leaves some out. The data hold more than 95,000 clones, with approximately 74% observed a single time. Sequenced input: peripheral blood. These receptors were taken from a man aged 80 or over with COVID-19, enrolled during active disease.

This chain joins TRBV7-9 and TRBJ2-1, with TRBD2 identical over 9 bases. Per germline, CDR1 SEHNR and CDR2 FQNEAQ (reference sequence). V shed 1 base and J 8 bases; nucleotides not matched to a gene: 0. The CDR3 consists of 13 residues. The CDR3 coding sequence is TGTGCCAGCAGCTTAGTAGCGGGGGATGAGCAGTTCTTC. It is translated as CASSLVAGDEQFF.

V usage is TRBV4-1 and J usage is TRBJ2-7, with a tentative D call TRBD2 (7 bases). The CDR3 spans 15 residues. V dropped 3 bases and J dropped 11 bases, with 23 bases sitting between them. Germline V gives CDR1 MGHRA, CDR2 YSYEKL. The CDR3 protein is CASSHQGGGNLPKYF. The CDR3 DNA reads as TGCGCCAGCAGCCATCAAGGGGGGGGCAATCTCCCAAAGTACTTC.

The rearrangement links TRBV7-9 to TRBJ1-6; D unresolved. Germline CDR1 SEHNR, CDR2 FQNEAQ (reference sequence). V dropped 4 bases and J dropped 0 bases, with 7 bases sitting between them. The CDR3 covers 15 residues. The CDR3 sequence: CASSSGSSYNSPLHF. In DNA form, the CDR3 reads TGTGCCAGCAGCTCGGGGAGCTCCTATAATTCACCCCTCCACTTT.

With respect to this clone: This specimen includes other DNA sequences encoding the same CDR3. The CDR3 protein is CASSPGLYTGELFF. CDR3 bases: TGTGCCAGTAGTCCAGGACTCTACACCGGGGAGCTGTTTTTT. This chain joins TRBV19 and TRBJ2-2, with D possibly matching TRBD2 (5 bases). The CDR3 loop spans 14 amino acids. The V gene lost 5 bases and the J gene lost 3 bases, with 10 bases spanning the gap. Germline loops: CDR1 LNHDA, CDR2 SQIVND (reference sequence).

V gene TRBV13 combines with J gene TRBJ1-1; 8 nucleotides agree with TRBD1. The CDR3 is made up of 18 amino acids. The J segment lost 5 bases and the V segment lost 5 bases, leaving 19 bases of the junction unmatched. Germline CDR1 reads PRHDT; CDR2 reads FYEKMQ (reference sequence). Here the CDR3 DNA reads TGTGCCAGCAGCCACAGGACAGGGAGGGGTATTTGGGGTACTGAAGCTTTCTTT. Protein: CASSHRTGRGIWGTEAFF.

This chain uses TRBV5-8 with TRBJ2-7, with D perhaps matching TRBD2 (7 bases). CDR1 and CDR2 from the germline V gene are SGHTS and YDEGEE. The CDR3 spans 14 residues. The V end lost 2 bases, the J end lost 3 bases, and 12 bases lay between the germline ends. The CDR3 bases are TGTGCCAGCAGCTTCGGGGGGCAGAGCTACGAGCAGTACTTC. This encodes CASSFGGQSYEQYF.

The chain couples TRBV7-3 to TRBJ2-1; TRBD1 agrees at 9 bases. The CDR3 extends over 15 amino acids. Per the germline V gene, CDR1 is SGHTA and CDR2 is FQGTGA. V lost 6 bases to trimming and J lost 3 bases; unmatched junction nucleotides: 6. The CDR3 loop reads CASSLGDRDYNEQFF. The CDR3 nucleotides read TGTGCCAGCAGTCTCGGGGACAGGGACTACAATGAGCAGTTCTTC.

The chain joins TRBV9 to TRBJ1-3, with D hard to call. Germline V gene data show CDR1 as SGDLS and CDR2 as YYNGEE. This CDR3 spans 16 amino acids. The ends were cut back, 3 bases at V and 4 bases at J, with 17 bases in the middle. CDR3 region: CASSGGSGNRGNTIYF. DNA for the CDR3: TGTGCCAGCAGCGGCGGGTCGGGGAATCGCGGAAACACCATATATTTT. Full variable domain (missing parts from reference TRBV9 and TRBJ1-3): DSGVTQTPKHLITATGQRVTLRCSPRSGDLSVYWYQQSLDQGLQFLIQYYNGEERAKGNILERFSAQQFPDLHSELNLSSLELGDSALYFCASSGGSGNRGNTIYFGEGSWLTVV.

The chain recombines TRBV20-1 with TRBJ2-3; D uncertain. CDR3 length: 11 residues. V was shortened by 6 bases and J by 6 bases, with 10 bases between the two germline ends. Germline lookup yields CDR1 DFQATT and CDR2 SNEGSKA (reference sequence). The CDR3 protein is CSAESVDTQYF. CDR3 sequence (DNA): TGCAGTGCAGAGTCCGTGGATACGCAGTATTTT.

CDR3 nucleotides: TGTGCCAGCAGTGCCCGCAACGGGAGGGAAGCCACAGATACGCAGTATTTT. Amino acid sequence: CASSARNGREATDTQYF. This chain links TRBV6-1 with TRBJ2-3; 8 nucleotides agree with TRBD2. The germline V gene has CDR1 MNHNS and CDR2 SASEGT. Trimming removed 4 bases from V and 2 bases from J; junction bases left unmatched: 11. The CDR3 extends over 17 amino acids.

This clone was counted between two and nine times. The genes are TRBV6-5 and TRBJ1-6, with 7 bases lining up with TRBD1. The V gene's germline CDR1 is MNHEY and CDR2 SVGAGI. The CDR3 runs 13 residues. Trimming at V came to 8 bases and at J to 3 bases, leaving 1 base not matched to a gene. The CDR3 spells CASGTDYNSPLHF. The CDR3 DNA reads TGTGCCAGCGGGACAGACTATAATTCACCCCTCCACTTT.

This clone was seen only a few times. The CDR3 nucleotides are TGTGCCACGGCCGGGAGGCAGGGGGCAGGGGAGCAGTTCTTC. Translated, it gives CATAGRQGAGEQFF. The chain links TRBV10-3 to TRBJ2-1; D is possibly TRBD1 (8 bases). V was shortened by 10 bases and J by 10 bases, with 23 bases between the two germline ends. CDR3 size: 14 residues. Germline values: CDR1 ENHRY, CDR2 SYGVKD.

The chain links TRBV11-2 to TRBJ2-1, with 9 bases matching TRBD2. The ends lost 0 bases at V and 8 bases at J; junction bases unmatched: 11. Looked up from germline, CDR1 is SGHAT and CDR2 is FQNNGV. The CDR3 loop spans 17 amino acids. DNA of the CDR3: TGTGCCAGCAGCTTAGATGAGACGTCAGCGGGGGGCCATGAGCAGTTCTTC. This sequence encodes CASSLDETSAGGHEQFF. The whole variable domain, filled in from reference TRBV11-2 and TRBJ2-1, reads EAGVAQSPRYKIIEKRQSVAFWCNPISGHATLYWYQQILGQGPKLLIQFQNNGVVDDSQLPKDRFSAERLKGVDSTLKIQPAKLEDSAVYLCASSLDETSAGGHEQFFGPGTRLTVL.

This clone was picked up a small number of times. The chain recombines TRBV18 with TRBJ1-2; 8 nucleotides line up with TRBD1. V lost 1 base to trimming and J lost 3 bases; unmatched junction nucleotides: 4. The CDR3 contains 15 residues. Germline loops: CDR1 KGHSH, CDR2 LQKENI. The CDR3 protein is CASSPRAGGDYGYTF. The CDR3 DNA reads TGTGCCAGCTCACCACGTGCAGGGGGCGACTATGGCTACACCTTC.

A few counts support this clone. The chain joins TRBV27 to TRBJ2-7; 9 bases are shared with TRBD1. Germline V gene data show CDR1 as MNHEY and CDR2 as SMNVEV (reference sequence). With 4 bases clipped from V and 4 bases from J, the junction kept 5 bases outside the gene matches. This CDR3 region has 14 residues. Here the CDR3 reads CASSSTGGRYEQYF. In DNA form, the CDR3 reads TGTGCCAGCAGTTCTACAGGGGGCCGGTACGAGCAGTACTTC.

This clone was found a few times. V is TRBV14 and J is TRBJ1-1; D gene uncertain. CDR1 and CDR2 (germline): SGHDN, FVKESK. Trimming took 7 bases from V and 3 from J, leaving 18 bases between them. The CDR3 spans 15 residues. The CDR3: CASTIMGSGDTEAFF. For the CDR3, the DNA is TGTGCCAGCACCATCATGGGGAGCGGTGACACTGAAGCTTTCTTT.

J is TRBJ2-7 and V is TRBV18; TRBD2 might be the D (6 bases). The germline CDR1 and CDR2 sequences are KGHSH and LQKENI. This CDR3 contains 15 residues. V was trimmed by 1 base and J by 2 bases, leaving 12 bases between them. CDR3 amino acids: CASSPRGDGAYEQYF. In nucleotides, the CDR3 is TGTGCCAGCTCACCACGGGGGGACGGAGCCTACGAGCAGTACTTC.